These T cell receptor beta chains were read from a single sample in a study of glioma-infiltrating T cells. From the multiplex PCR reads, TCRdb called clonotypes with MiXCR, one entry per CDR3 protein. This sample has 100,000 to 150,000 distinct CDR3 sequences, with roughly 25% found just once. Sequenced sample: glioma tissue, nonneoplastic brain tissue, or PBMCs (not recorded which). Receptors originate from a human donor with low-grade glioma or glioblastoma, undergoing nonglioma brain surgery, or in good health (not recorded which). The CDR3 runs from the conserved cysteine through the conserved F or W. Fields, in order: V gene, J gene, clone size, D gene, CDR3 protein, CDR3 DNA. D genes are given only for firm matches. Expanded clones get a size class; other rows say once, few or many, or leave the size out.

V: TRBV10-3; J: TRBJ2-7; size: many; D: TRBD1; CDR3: CAISAPGQGTYEQYF; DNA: TGTGCCATCAGTGCACCGGGACAGGGGACCTACGAGCAGTACTTC
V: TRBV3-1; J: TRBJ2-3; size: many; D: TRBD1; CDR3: CASSQDYRGTDTQYF; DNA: TGTGCCAGCAGCCAAGATTACAGGGGGACAGATACGCAGTATTTT
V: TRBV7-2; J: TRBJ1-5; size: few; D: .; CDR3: CASSLVGQPQHF; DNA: TGTGCCAGCAGCTTGGTAGGGCAGCCCCAGCATTTT
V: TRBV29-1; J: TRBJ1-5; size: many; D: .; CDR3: CSVADRFDQPQHF; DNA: TGCAGCGTTGCAGACCGATTTGATCAGCCCCAGCATTTT
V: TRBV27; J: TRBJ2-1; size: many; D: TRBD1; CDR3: CASSPLGQGSSNEQFF; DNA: TGTGCCAGCAGTCCCCTGGGACAGGGTTCGTCCAATGAGCAGTTCTTC
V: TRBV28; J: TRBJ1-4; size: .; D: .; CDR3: CAGCSPGLGKLFF; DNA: TGTGCCGGCTGTTCACCGGGCCTCGGAAAACTGTTTTTT
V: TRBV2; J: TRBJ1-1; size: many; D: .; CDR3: CASSESPNTEAFF; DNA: TGTGCCAGCAGTGAGTCTCCCAACACTGAAGCTTTCTTT
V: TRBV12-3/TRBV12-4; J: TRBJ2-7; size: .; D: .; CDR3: CASSFMGQGYEQYF; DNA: TGTGCCAGCAGTTTTATGGGGCAGGGCTACGAGCAGTACTTC
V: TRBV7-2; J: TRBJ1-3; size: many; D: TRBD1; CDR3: CASSFQGARSGNTIYF; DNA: TGTGCCAGCAGCTTCCAGGGGGCAAGGTCTGGAAACACCATATATTTT
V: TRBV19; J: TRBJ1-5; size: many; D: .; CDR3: CASSIVGGPQHF; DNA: TGTGCCAGTAGTATAGTGGGAGGGCCCCAGCATTTT
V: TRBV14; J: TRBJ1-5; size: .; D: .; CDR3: CASSQIGQPQHF; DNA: TGTGCCAGCAGCCAAATAGGCCAGCCCCAGCATTTT
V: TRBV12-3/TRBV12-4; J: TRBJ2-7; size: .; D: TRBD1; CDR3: CASTLDRNSYEQYF; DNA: TGTGCCAGCACTCTGGACAGGAACTCCTACGAGCAGTACTTC
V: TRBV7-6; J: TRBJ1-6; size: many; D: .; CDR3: CASSLTRGNSPLHF; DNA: TGTGCCAGCAGCTTAACCAGGGGAAATTCACCCCTCCACTTT
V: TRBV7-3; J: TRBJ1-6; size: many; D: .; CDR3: CASSPDSSTNSPLHF; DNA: TGTGCCAGCAGCCCCGACAGCTCCACTAATTCACCCCTCCACTTT
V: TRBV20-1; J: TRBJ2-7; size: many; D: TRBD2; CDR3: CSAISAGGSYEQYF; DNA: TGCAGTGCTATCTCAGCGGGAGGTTCATACGAGCAGTACTTC
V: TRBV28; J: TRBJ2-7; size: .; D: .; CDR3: CASGSQGPYGQYF; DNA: TGTGCCAGCGGTTCGCAGGGCCCCTACGGGCAGTACTTC